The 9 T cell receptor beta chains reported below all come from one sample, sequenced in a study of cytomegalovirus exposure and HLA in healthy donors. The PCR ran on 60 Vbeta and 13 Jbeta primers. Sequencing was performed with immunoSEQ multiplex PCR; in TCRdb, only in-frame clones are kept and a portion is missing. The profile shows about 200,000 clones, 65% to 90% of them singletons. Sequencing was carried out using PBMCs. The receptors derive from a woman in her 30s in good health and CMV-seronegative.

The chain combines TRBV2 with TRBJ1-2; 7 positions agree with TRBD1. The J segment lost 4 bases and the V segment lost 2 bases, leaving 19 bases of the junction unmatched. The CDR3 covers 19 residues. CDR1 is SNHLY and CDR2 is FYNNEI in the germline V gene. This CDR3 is CASSELSSGTESTFYGYTF. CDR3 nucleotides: TGTGCCAGCAGTGAATTATCTTCGGGGACAGAGTCTACTTTCTATGGCTACACCTTC.

The CDR3 nucleotides are TGCGCCAGCAGCTTGGGGGTGACACTAGCCAAAAACATTCAGTACTTC. Its protein is CASSLGVTLAKNIQYF. The rearrangement uses TRBV5-1 and TRBJ2-4; D gene ambiguous. Germline assignment: CDR1 SGHRS and CDR2 YFSETQ. This CDR3 contains 16 residues. The germline V and J ends were trimmed by 0 bases and 0 bases, with 10 bases remaining between them.

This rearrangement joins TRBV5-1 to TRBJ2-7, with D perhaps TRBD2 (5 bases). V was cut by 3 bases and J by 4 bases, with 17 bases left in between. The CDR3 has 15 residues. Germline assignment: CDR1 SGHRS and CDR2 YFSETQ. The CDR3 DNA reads TGCGCCAGCAGCTCAACTCCGCGGGCTAGGTACGAGCAGTACTTC. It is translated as CASSSTPRARYEQYF. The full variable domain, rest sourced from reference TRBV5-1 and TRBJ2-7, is KAGVTQTPRYLIKTRGQQVTLSCSPISGHRSVSWYQQTPGQGLQFLFEYFSETQRNKGNFPGRFSGRQFSNSRSEMNVSTLELGDSALYLCASSSTPRARYEQYFGPGTRLTVT.

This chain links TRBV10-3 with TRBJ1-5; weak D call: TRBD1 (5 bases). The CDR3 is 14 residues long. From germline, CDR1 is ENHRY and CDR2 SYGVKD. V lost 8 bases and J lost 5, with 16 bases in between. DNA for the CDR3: TGTGCCATCGGCGGGGGGGTAGTCGATCAGCCCCAGCATTTT. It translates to CAIGGGVVDQPQHF.

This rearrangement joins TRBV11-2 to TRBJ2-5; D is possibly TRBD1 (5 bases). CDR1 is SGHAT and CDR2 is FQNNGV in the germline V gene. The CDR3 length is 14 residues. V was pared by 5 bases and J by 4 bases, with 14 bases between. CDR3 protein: CASSPWTFRETQYF. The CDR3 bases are TGTGCCAGCAGCCCTTGGACATTCCGAGAGACCCAGTACTTC. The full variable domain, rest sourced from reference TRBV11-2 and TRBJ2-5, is EAGVAQSPRYKIIEKRQSVAFWCNPISGHATLYWYQQILGQGPKLLIQFQNNGVVDDSQLPKDRFSAERLKGVDSTLKIQPAKLEDSAVYLCASSPWTFRETQYFGPGTRLLVL.

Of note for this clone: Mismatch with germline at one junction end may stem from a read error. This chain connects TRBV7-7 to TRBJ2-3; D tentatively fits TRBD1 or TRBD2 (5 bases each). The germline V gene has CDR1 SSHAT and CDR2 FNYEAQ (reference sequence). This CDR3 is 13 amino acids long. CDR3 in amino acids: CASSLGETDTQYF. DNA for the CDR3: TGTGCTAGCAGCTTAGGGGAGACAGATACGCAGTATTTT.

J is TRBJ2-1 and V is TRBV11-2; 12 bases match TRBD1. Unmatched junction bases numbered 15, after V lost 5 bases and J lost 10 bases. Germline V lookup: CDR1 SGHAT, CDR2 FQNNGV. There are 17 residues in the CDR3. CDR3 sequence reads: CASSTPGQGQGAREQFF. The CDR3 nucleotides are TGTGCCAGCAGCACGCCTGGCCAGGGACAGGGGGCCCGGGAGCAGTTCTTC.

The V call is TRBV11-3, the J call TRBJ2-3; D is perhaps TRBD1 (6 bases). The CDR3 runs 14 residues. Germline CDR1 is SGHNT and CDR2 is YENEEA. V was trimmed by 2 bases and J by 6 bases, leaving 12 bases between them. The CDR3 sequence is CASSLRGSGDTQYF. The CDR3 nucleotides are TGTGCCAGCAGCTTAAGGGGGTCTGGTGATACGCAGTATTTT.

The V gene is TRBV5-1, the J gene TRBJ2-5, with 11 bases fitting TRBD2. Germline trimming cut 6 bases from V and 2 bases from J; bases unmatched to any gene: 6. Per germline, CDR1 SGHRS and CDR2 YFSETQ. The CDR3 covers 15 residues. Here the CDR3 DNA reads TGCGCCAGCAATCCTAGCGGGGGGATACAAGAGACCCAGTACTTC. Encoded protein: CASNPSGGIQETQYF.